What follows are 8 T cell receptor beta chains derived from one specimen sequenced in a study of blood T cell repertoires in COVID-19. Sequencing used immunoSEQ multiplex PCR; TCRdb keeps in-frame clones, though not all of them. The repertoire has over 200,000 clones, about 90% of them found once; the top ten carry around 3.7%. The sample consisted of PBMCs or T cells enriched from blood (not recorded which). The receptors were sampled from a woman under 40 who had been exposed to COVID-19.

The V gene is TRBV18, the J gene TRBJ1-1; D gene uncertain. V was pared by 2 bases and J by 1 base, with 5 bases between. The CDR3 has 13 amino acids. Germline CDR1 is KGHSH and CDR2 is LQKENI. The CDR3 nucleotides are TGTGCCAGCTCACCATGGCAGAACACTGAAGCTTTCTTT. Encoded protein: CASSPWQNTEAFF.

The DNA of the CDR3 is TGTGCCATCAGATTGACAGGTGGTATGAACACTGAAGCTTTCTTT. Translation gives CAIRLTGGMNTEAFF. The chain carries TRBV10-3 and TRBJ1-1; D is perhaps TRBD1 (6 bases). The CDR3 spans 15 residues. The germline V gene has CDR1 ENHRY and CDR2 SYGVKD. Trimming left V 6 bases short and J 0 bases short, with 14 bases between.

The DNA of the CDR3 is TGTGCCAGCAGAGGGTACGGGAGCAATGAGCAGTTCTTC. This sequence encodes CASRGYGSNEQFF. The genes are TRBV11-3 and TRBJ2-1; TRBD2 might be the D (6 bases). The CDR3 runs 13 residues. Germline-derived CDR1 and CDR2 are SGHNT and YENEEA. Trimming removed 6 bases from V and 6 bases from J, with 12 bases in between.

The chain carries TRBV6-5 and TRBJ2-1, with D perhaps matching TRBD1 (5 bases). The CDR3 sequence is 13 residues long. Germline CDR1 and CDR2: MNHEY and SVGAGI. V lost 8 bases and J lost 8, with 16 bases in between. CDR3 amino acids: CASGFEGVDEQFF. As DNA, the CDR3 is TGTGCCAGCGGGTTCGAAGGGGTCGATGAGCAGTTCTTC.

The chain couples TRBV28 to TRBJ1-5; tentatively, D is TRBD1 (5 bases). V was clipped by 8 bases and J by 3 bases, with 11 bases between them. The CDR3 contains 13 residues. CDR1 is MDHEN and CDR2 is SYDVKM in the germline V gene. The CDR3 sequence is CASRQTHNQPQHF. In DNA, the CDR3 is TGTGCCAGCCGACAGACGCACAATCAGCCCCAGCATTTT.

CDR3 amino acids: CASGLVLRPNTDTQYF. CDR3 sequence (DNA): TGTGCTAGTGGTTTGGTACTACGTCCAAACACAGATACGCAGTATTTT. The chain couples TRBV12-5 to TRBJ2-3; D remains unclear. Trimming took off 0 bases at V and 2 bases at J, with 12 bases between the two ends. The germline CDR1 and CDR2 sequences are LGHNT and FRNRAP. CDR3 length equals 16 residues.

CDR3 protein: CASSEGDRLSFYEQYF. In DNA, the CDR3 is TGCGCCAGCAGTGAGGGAGACAGGCTCTCCTTCTACGAGCAGTACTTC. The rearrangement links TRBV10-2 to TRBJ2-7; possible D gene TRBD1, 6 bases. The germline gives CDR1 WSHSY, CDR2 SAAADI. V shed 2 bases and J shed 3 bases, with 17 bases lying between them. The CDR3 is 16 residues long.

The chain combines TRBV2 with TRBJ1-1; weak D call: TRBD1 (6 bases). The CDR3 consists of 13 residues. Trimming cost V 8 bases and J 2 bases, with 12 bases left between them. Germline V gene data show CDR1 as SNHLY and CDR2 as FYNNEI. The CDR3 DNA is TGTGCCAGCGCCCGGGACACCAACACTGAAGCTTTCTTT. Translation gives CASARDTNTEAFF.